These T cell receptor beta chains were read from a single sample in a study of blood T cells in healthy people across ages. One entry per CDR3 protein results from TCRdb running MiXCR on the 5' RACE reads. The table has 800,000 or so distinct CDR3 sequences, about 62% seen once; the top ten hold 25% to 35%. Sequencing used blood. The receptor set was obtained from a man under 40 in good health. Each CDR3 is given with its conserved first and last residue. The D gene is left open where the match is weak. Size is omitted from some rows. Given values are once, few, many or a class for expanded clones.

clone size,J gene,CDR3 length,V gene,D gene,CDR3 protein,CDR3 DNA
NA,TRBJ2-1,14,TRBV28,NA,CASSPDMIHNEQFF,TGTGCCAGCAGTCCAGACATGATCCACAATGAGCAGTTCTTC
few,TRBJ2-7,15,TRBV18,TRBD1,CASSRETGGSYEQYF,TGTGCCAGCTCACGCGAGACAGGGGGCTCCTACGAGCAGTACTTC
NA,TRBJ2-1,15,TRBV29-1,TRBD1,CSVQGAALSYNEQFF,TGCAGCGTTCAGGGGGCCGCTCTATCCTACAATGAGCAGTTCTTC
NA,TRBJ1-4,11,TRBV20-1,NA,CSADTGEKLFF,TGCAGTGCGGATACAGGGGAAAAACTGTTTTTT
NA,TRBJ2-7,15,TRBV10-3,TRBD1,CAISESTGARYEQYF,TGTGCCATCAGTGAGTCTACAGGGGCTCGCTACGAGCAGTACTTC
few,TRBJ2-7,14,TRBV6-5,TRBD2,CASSFSGGPYEQYF,TGTGCCAGCAGTTTTAGCGGGGGTCCCTACGAGCAGTACTTC
NA,TRBJ2-1,12,TRBV9,NA,CASSVGGVEQFF,TGTGCCAGCAGCGTAGGCGGTGTTGAGCAGTTCTTC
NA,TRBJ1-2,15,TRBV20-1,NA,CSARDVVNPNYGYTF,TGCAGTGCTAGAGATGTAGTAAACCCTAACTATGGCTACACCTTC
few,TRBJ2-4,13,TRBV20-1,TRBD1,CSATGQGGNIQYF,TGCAGTGCCACGGGACAGGGGGGAAACATTCAGTACTTC
NA,TRBJ2-5,12,TRBV28,NA,CASCHSGETQYF,TGTGCCAGCTGCCACTCCGGTGAGACCCAGTACTTC
NA,TRBJ2-7,12,TRBV3-1,NA,CASADASYEQYF,TGTGCCAGCGCGGACGCCTCCTACGAGCAGTACTTC
once,TRBJ2-1,15,TRBV12-3/TRBV12-4,NA,CASLFGGLPYNEQFF,TGTGCCAGTCTTTTCGGCGGGCTCCCCTACAATGAGCAGTTCTTC
NA,TRBJ2-7,14,TRBV5-1,TRBD1,CASSHPDREYEQYF,TGCGCCAGCAGCCACCCCGACAGGGAGTACGAGCAGTACTTC
many,TRBJ1-2,14,TRBV9,NA,CASSVDRTSYGYTF,TGTGCCAGCAGCGTAGATCGGACATCTTATGGCTACACCTTC
many,TRBJ1-2,12,TRBV30,NA,CAWTEPNYGYTF,TGTGCCTGGACAGAGCCTAACTATGGCTACACCTTC
NA,TRBJ1-6,14,TRBV7-9,TRBD1,CASTWDRGESPLHF,TGTGCCAGCACCTGGGACAGGGGAGAATCACCCCTCCACTTT
NA,TRBJ1-6,14,TRBV12-3/TRBV12-4,NA,CASSLVVAGSPLHF,TGTGCCAGCAGTTTGGTCGTTGCCGGTTCACCCCTCCACTTT
NA,TRBJ2-7,15,TRBV27,NA,CASSSTVGQGYEQYF,TGTGCCAGCAGCTCTACCGTAGGACAAGGCTACGAGCAGTACTTC
NA,TRBJ1-4,15,TRBV4-1,NA,CASSQGRGLGEKLFF,TGCGCCAGCAGCCAAGGGAGAGGCCTAGGGGAAAAACTGTTTTTT
NA,TRBJ2-5,18,TRBV9,TRBD2,CASSVGTSGGRVRETQYF,TGTGCCAGCAGCGTAGGCACTAGCGGGGGGAGGGTTAGAGAGACCCAGTACTTC
few,TRBJ2-3,15,TRBV4-3,NA,CASSQLGAGTDTQYF,TGCGCCAGCAGCCAGCTCGGGGCGGGGACAGATACGCAGTATTTT
NA,TRBJ2-7,14,TRBV20-1,TRBD1,CSARVSGTAGEQYF,TGCAGTGCTAGAGTTTCCGGGACAGCCGGCGAGCAGTACTTC
few,TRBJ2-5,17,TRBV27,TRBD2,CASSSYPVAGGQETQYF,TGTGCCAGCAGTTCTTATCCCGTAGCGGGGGGGCAAGAGACCCAGTACTTC
NA,TRBJ2-7,13,TRBV6-5,TRBD1,CASRSTGGDEQYF,TGTGCCAGCAGGTCGACAGGGGGCGACGAGCAGTACTTC
NA,TRBJ1-5,13,TRBV5-6,NA,CASSPGVGQPQHF,TGTGCCAGCAGCCCGGGGGTGGGGCAGCCCCAGCATTTT
NA,TRBJ2-7,15,TRBV9,NA,CASNVVDGGLDEQYF,TGTGCCAGCAACGTAGTTGATGGGGGGCTGGACGAGCAGTACTTC
few,TRBJ2-7,14,TRBV7-2,NA,CASSLGLGNYEQYF,TGTGCCAGCAGCTTAGGTCTGGGGAACTACGAGCAGTACTTC
NA,TRBJ2-5,15,TRBV7-7,TRBD2,CASSPAVGGEETQYF,TGTGCCAGCAGCCCCGCGGTGGGGGGGGAAGAGACCCAGTACTTC